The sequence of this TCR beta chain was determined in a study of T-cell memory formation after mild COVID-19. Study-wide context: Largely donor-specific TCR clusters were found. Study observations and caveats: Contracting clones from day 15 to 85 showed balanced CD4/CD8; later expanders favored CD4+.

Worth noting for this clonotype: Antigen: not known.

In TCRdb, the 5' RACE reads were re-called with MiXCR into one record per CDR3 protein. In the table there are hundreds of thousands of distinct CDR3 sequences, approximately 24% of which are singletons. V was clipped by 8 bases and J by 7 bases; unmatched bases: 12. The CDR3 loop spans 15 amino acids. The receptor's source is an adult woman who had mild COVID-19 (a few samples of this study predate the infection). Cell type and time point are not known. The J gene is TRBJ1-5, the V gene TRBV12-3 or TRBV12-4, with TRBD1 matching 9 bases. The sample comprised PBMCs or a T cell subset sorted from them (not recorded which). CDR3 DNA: TGTGCCAGCGGCATACAACAGGGGGCAGGACAGCCCCAGCATTTT. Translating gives CASGIQQGAGQPQHF.